This is a list of T cell receptor beta chains from one sample in a study of shared clonotypes between healthy human individuals. Some clones are missing from TCRdb's copy, which holds only in-frame ones; the method was immunoSEQ multiplex PCR. The sample carries hundreds of thousands of clones, roughly 83% recorded once. Material: PBMCs. Receptors originate from a woman aged 40 to 50 in good health. Some clones in this sample may be carry-over from other donors' samples. Both conserved end residues are part of each CDR3. D genes are given only for firm matches. For some rows the clone size is stated as once, few or many, or as a class when expanded; others skip it.

D gene	V gene	clone size	J gene	CDR3 protein	CDR3 DNA
.	TRBV10-3	.	TRBJ2-2	CAISEGFGELFF	TGTGCCATCAGTGAGGGATTCGGGGAGCTGTTTTTT
.	TRBV18	.	TRBJ1-1	CASSPPYGGNTEAFF	TGTGCCAGCTCACCACCTTACGGGGGGAACACTGAAGCTTTCTTT
.	TRBV25-1	.	TRBJ2-1	CAKGERLDNEQFF	TGTGCCAAAGGGGAGCGGCTCGACAATGAGCAGTTCTTC
TRBD1	TRBV5-1	.	TRBJ1-2	CASSPTGTGGAGYTF	TGCGCCAGCAGCCCGACGGGGACAGGGGGCGCTGGCTACACCTTC
.	TRBV20-1	.	TRBJ2-5	CSLGQQETQYF	TGCAGCCTAGGGCAGCAAGAGACCCAGTACTTC
.	TRBV11-2	.	TRBJ2-2	CASSLPKQGWANTGELFF	TGTGCCAGCAGCCTCCCGAAACAGGGCTGGGCGAACACCGGGGAGCTGTTTTTT
.	TRBV5-6	.	TRBJ1-5	CASSLAPSGPQHF	TGTGCCAGCAGCTTGGCTCCGTCGGGGCCCCAGCATTTT
TRBD2	TRBV2	few	TRBJ2-2	CASSEAGLAGVHTGELFF	TGTGCCAGCAGTGAAGCGGGCCTAGCGGGAGTGCACACCGGGGAGCTGTTTTTT
.	TRBV19	.	TRBJ1-5	CASSTSIDQPQHF	TGTGCCAGTAGTACGTCAATAGATCAGCCCCAGCATTTT
.	TRBV5-4	.	TRBJ2-1	CAFSRRDFYEQFF	TGTGCCTTCTCCCGGAGGGACTTTTATGAGCAGTTCTTC
.	TRBV5-4	.	TRBJ2-4	CASSLGGGGNIQYF	TGTGCCAGCAGCTTAGGGGGCGGGGGAAACATTCAGTACTTC
.	TRBV20-1	.	TRBJ1-2	CSARDLDGYTF	TGCAGTGCTAGAGATCTAGATGGCTACACCTTC
.	TRBV10-3	.	TRBJ1-4	CAIIVYSLVATNEKLFF	TGTGCCATCATTGTTTACTCCTTGGTCGCAACTAATGAAAAACTGTTTTTT
.	TRBV7-2	.	TRBJ1-2	CASSPNPQSQNYGYTF	TGTGCCAGCAGCCCTAATCCACAAAGCCAGAACTATGGCTACACCTTC
.	TRBV5-1	.	TRBJ2-3	CASSPGTSGGTDTQYF	TGCGCCAGCAGCCCCGGGACCTCTGGAGGCACAGATACGCAGTATTTT
TRBD1	TRBV5-4	.	TRBJ1-1	CASSRPSGTGGWGTEAFF	TGTGCCAGCAGCCGGCCCTCCGGGACAGGGGGATGGGGTACTGAAGCTTTCTTT
.	TRBV2	once	TRBJ1-2	CASRGALGNIRNYGYTF	TGTGCCAGCAGGGGGGCCTTAGGGAACATTCGGAACTATGGCTACACCTTC
.	TRBV5-6	.	TRBJ1-3	CASSPSGAISGNTIYF	TGTGCCAGCAGCCCGTCGGGGGCGATCTCTGGAAACACCATATATTTT
TRBD1	TRBV25-1	.	TRBJ1-2	CASSAQGVGDGYTF	TGTGCCAGCAGTGCGCAGGGGGTGGGGGATGGCTACACCTTC
.	TRBV19	many	TRBJ2-5	CASSTSTQETQYF	TGTGCCAGTAGTACTAGCACACAAGAGACCCAGTACTTC
.	TRBV7-2	.	TRBJ2-1	CASSLGGEQFF	TGTGCCAGCAGCTTAGGGGGTGAGCAGTTCTTC
TRBD2	TRBV19	.	TRBJ2-2	CASRSGRGTGELFF	TGTGCCAGTAGAAGCGGGAGAGGCACCGGGGAGCTGTTTTTT
.	TRBV5-4	.	TRBJ2-1	CASSSQGGTYNEQFF	TGTGCCAGCAGCTCTCAGGGGGGCACCTACAATGAGCAGTTCTTC
.	TRBV11-2	.	TRBJ2-1	CASSPAGGPYNEQFF	TGTGCCAGCAGCCCGGCGGGCGGACCCTACAATGAGCAGTTCTTC
.	TRBV15	once	TRBJ2-5	CATSRVGTVVSAQYF	TGTGCCACCAGCAGAGTCGGGACTGTCGTTTCGGCCCAGTACTTC
.	TRBV7-8	few	TRBJ1-1	CASSPVGIGTEAFF	TGTGCCAGCAGCCCCGTTGGGATCGGGACTGAAGCTTTCTTT
.	TRBV7-2	.	TRBJ1-4	CASSSGVREKLFF	TGTGCCAGCAGTTCAGGGGTGCGAGAAAAACTGTTTTTT
.	TRBV13	.	TRBJ2-7	CASSSGGYEQYF	TGTGCCAGCAGCTCCGGAGGCTACGAGCAGTACTTC
.	TRBV28	.	TRBJ2-6	CASSSRQASSGANVLTF	TGTGCCAGCAGTTCAAGGCAGGCGAGCTCTGGGGCCAACGTCCTGACTTTC
.	TRBV7-9	.	TRBJ2-1	CASSLGTVDFF	TGTGCCAGCAGCTTGGGGACCGTGGATTTCTTC
TRBD2	TRBV10-3	.	TRBJ2-1	CAVAGTSNEQFF	TGTGCCGTGGCCGGGACTAGTAATGAGCAGTTCTTC
.	TRBV5-4	.	TRBJ1-2	CASSFGRGEYGYTF	TGTGCCAGCAGCTTTGGTAGGGGGGAATATGGCTACACCTTC
.	TRBV28	once	TRBJ2-5	CASRESTKETQYF	TGTGCCAGCAGGGAAAGTACCAAGGAGACCCAGTACTTC
.	TRBV19	.	TRBJ1-2	CASSMLQHYGYTF	TGTGCCAGTAGTATGCTCCAGCACTATGGCTACACCTTC
.	TRBV7-8	.	TRBJ1-1	CASSLARRNTEAFF	TGTGCCAGCAGCTTAGCGCGCAGAAACACTGAAGCTTTCTTT
.	TRBV19	.	TRBJ1-2	CASSPPDRLPYYGYTF	TGTGCCAGTAGTCCCCCCGACAGGCTGCCCTACTATGGCTACACCTTC
.	TRBV27	.	TRBJ1-2	CASSLVGDYGYTF	TGTGCCAGCAGTTTAGTGGGGGATTATGGCTACACCTTC
TRBD1	TRBV5-1	.	TRBJ1-1	CASSLALTGFLTEAFF	TGCGCCAGCAGCCTCGCCCTGACAGGGTTTCTCACTGAAGCTTTCTTT
.	TRBV4-2	many	TRBJ2-1	CASSQDPGEGYNEQFF	TGTGCCAGCAGCCAAGATCCGGGAGAAGGGTACAATGAGCAGTTCTTC
.	TRBV7-2	.	TRBJ2-1	CASNQLVESQFF	TGTGCCAGCAACCAGCTTGTTGAAAGCCAGTTCTTC
.	TRBV9	.	TRBJ2-2	CASSFSGTSTGELFF	TGTGCCAGCAGTTTCTCCGGGACTTCCACCGGGGAGCTGTTTTTT
.	TRBV5-6	.	TRBJ2-7	CASSIGGYYEQYF	TGTGCCAGCAGCATTGGCGGATACTACGAGCAGTACTTC
.	TRBV6-4	many	TRBJ2-1	CASSDGLEDNEQFF	TGTGCCAGCAGTGACGGGCTAGAGGACAATGAGCAGTTCTTC
.	TRBV6-5	.	TRBJ2-7	CASRGTGYEQYF	TGTGCCAGCCGGGGGACGGGCTACGAGCAGTACTTC
.	TRBV29-1	few	TRBJ2-1	CGGRTRFDEQFF	TGCGGCGGAAGGACAAGGTTCGATGAGCAGTTCTTC
.	TRBV7-9	.	TRBJ2-5	CASSLDKTIQETQYF	TGTGCCAGCAGCTTAGACAAAACTATACAAGAGACCCAGTACTTC
TRBD1	TRBV28	.	TRBJ2-7	CASSVRDRGRSYEQYF	TGTGCCAGCAGTGTTCGGGACAGGGGGCGCTCCTACGAGCAGTACTTC
.	TRBV30	.	TRBJ2-2	CAWSVEGIGELFF	TGTGCCTGGAGTGTAGAGGGGATCGGGGAGCTGTTTTTT
.	TRBV7-6	.	TRBJ1-5	CASSFSDNQPQHF	TGTGCCAGCAGCTTCTCGGACAATCAGCCCCAGCATTTT
TRBD2	TRBV4-1	.	TRBJ2-7	CASSRTSGSYEQYF	TGCGCCAGCAGCCGGACTAGCGGGAGCTACGAGCAGTACTTC
TRBD1	TRBV28	.	TRBJ1-4	CASSPGQGGKLFF	TGTGCCAGCAGCCCGGGACAGGGCGGAAAACTGTTTTTT
.	TRBV27	.	TRBJ2-6	CASAYSGRNSGANVLTF	TGTGCCAGCGCCTACTCGGGACGTAACTCTGGGGCCAACGTCCTGACTTTC
.	TRBV11-2	.	TRBJ2-2	CASSLEPGQPANTGELFF	TGTGCCAGCAGCTTAGAGCCCGGACAGCCCGCGAACACCGGGGAGCTGTTTTTT
.	TRBV27	.	TRBJ2-3	CASSSGYGQIGTDTQYF	TGTGCCAGCAGTTCCGGTTACGGGCAGATCGGCACAGATACGCAGTATTTT
.	TRBV19	.	TRBJ2-2	CASSIGYGELFF	TGTGCCAGTAGTATAGGGTACGGGGAGCTGTTTTTT
.	TRBV4-3	few	TRBJ1-4	CASSQDSTGELFF	TGCGCCAGCAGCCAAGATTCCACCGGAGAACTGTTTTTT
TRBD1	TRBV30	.	TRBJ1-2	CAWTTGTGSDYGYTF	TGTGCCTGGACCACCGGGACAGGGAGCGACTATGGCTACACCTTC
TRBD1	TRBV10-3	.	TRBJ1-1	CAVLGQQNTEAFF	TGTGCCGTATTGGGACAGCAGAACACTGAAGCTTTCTTT